Listed below are T cell receptor beta chains from one sample, sequenced in a study of HIV-infected patients and healthy controls. TCRdb re-called the 5' RACE reads through MiXCR, storing one row per CDR3 protein. The sample lists about 63,000 distinct CDR3 sequences; about 15% were seen once. The sequencing input was CD4+ T cells from blood. The source of these receptors is a human donor in good health. Each CDR3 is given with its conserved first and last residue. A D gene is named only where the DNA matches it firmly. Clone size, where shown, is once, few, many, or a class for clones that have expanded.

abundance,j_gene,d_gene,v_gene,CDR3aa,CDR3nt
few,TRBJ2-3,NA,TRBV6-2/TRBV6-3,CASSPRRGGLRDTQYF,TGTGCCAGCAGTCCACGGAGGGGGGGCCTGAGAGATACGCAGTATTTT
NA,TRBJ2-7,TRBD1,TRBV20-1,CSACLTGGGEQYF,TGCAGTGCTTGCCTGACAGGGGGCGGCGAGCAGTACTTC
many,TRBJ1-2,NA,TRBV27,CASSLIPRESTNYGYTF,TGTGCCAGCAGTTTAATACCCAGGGAGTCAACTAACTATGGCTACACCTTC
many,TRBJ2-7,NA,TRBV18,CASSPVAGQGEEQYF,TGTGCCAGCTCACCAGTGGCGGGACAAGGGGAAGAGCAGTACTTC
NA,TRBJ2-3,NA,TRBV29-1,CAHRDSTDTQYF,TGCGCCCACAGGGACAGCACAGATACGCAGTATTTT
many,TRBJ2-1,NA,TRBV6-6,CASSYSGGIDEQFF,TGTGCCAGCAGTTACTCCGGAGGAATTGATGAGCAGTTCTTC
many,TRBJ1-1,NA,TRBV29-1,CSVIKGTGNTEAFF,TGCAGCGTTATTAAGGGTACGGGGAACACTGAAGCTTTCTTT
few,TRBJ1-5,NA,TRBV7-2,CASSLAGRGGNQPQHF,TGTGCCAGCAGCCTCGCGGGGCGCGGGGGCAATCAGCCCCAGCATTTT
many,TRBJ2-4,TRBD2,TRBV7-2,CASSLTSGRNGIQYF,TGTGCCAGCAGCTTAACTAGCGGGAGAAATGGCATTCAGTACTTC
NA,TRBJ2-3,TRBD2,TRBV7-9,CASSFSGGSTDTQYF,TGTGCCAGCAGCTTTAGCGGGGGAAGCACAGATACGCAGTATTTT
many,TRBJ1-1,NA,TRBV7-2,CASRKRQDTEAFF,TGTGCCAGCAGGAAACGACAGGACACTGAAGCTTTCTTT
NA,TRBJ1-5,NA,TRBV7-9,CASSLDGYSNQPQHF,TGTGCCAGCAGCCTCGACGGTTATAGCAATCAGCCCCAGCATTTT
many,TRBJ2-7,NA,TRBV29-1,CSVGTVAYEQYF,TGCAGCGTTGGCACAGTCGCCTACGAGCAGTACTTC
many,TRBJ2-7,TRBD1,TRBV19,CASTTEGPGGAKYF,TGTGCCAGTACCACGGAAGGACCAGGGGGTGCGAAGTACTTC
few,TRBJ2-7,NA,TRBV10-3,CAISDGVARGQQYF,TGTGCCATCAGTGACGGGGTGGCTCGGGGACAGCAGTACTTC
few,TRBJ1-2,NA,TRBV6-6,CASSYKQDGYTF,TGTGCCAGCAGTTACAAACAGGATGGCTACACCTTC
few,TRBJ2-2,TRBD2,TRBV25-1,CASSLLAGEVGELFF,TGTGCCAGCAGTCTTCTAGCGGGAGAGGTCGGGGAGCTGTTTTTT
many,TRBJ2-1,TRBD2,TRBV7-9,CASSLMLSSGRRNEQFF,TGTGCCAGCAGCTTGATGCTTAGTAGCGGGAGAAGGAATGAGCAGTTCTTC
NA,TRBJ2-7,NA,TRBV28,CASSLGGREQYF,TGTGCCAGCAGTTTGGGCGGACGCGAGCAGTACTTC